A selection of T cell receptor beta chains follows, all from one sample in a study of T cell changes during pregnancy in multiple sclerosis. Sequenced by immunoSEQ multiplex PCR; TCRdb stores in-frame clones only, minus some. Here the sample spans roughly 99,000 clones, 92% being singletons. The sequencing here drew on peripheral blood, taken after pregnancy. Receptors were obtained from a female donor in good health, enrolled as a control in a pregnancy study. The CDR3 runs from the conserved cysteine through the conserved F or W. The D gene is left open where the match is weak. The size entry is marked missing in some rows and otherwise reads once, few, many or a size class.

DNA	CDR3	D	size	V	J	length
TGTGCCAGCAGTTTTGGCCTAGCCTCTTTCGGCGAGCAGTACTTC	CASSFGLASFGEQYF	-	-	TRBV27	TRBJ2-7	15
TGTGCTAGTGGTTTGGGGATCCGATGGCAGGGCCAGGGGGATGAGCAGTTCTTC	CASGLGIRWQGQGDEQFF	TRBD1	-	TRBV12-5	TRBJ2-1	18
TGCGCCAGCAGCTTGCGGCCTTCAGGGGGTTTTGACAATGAGCAGTTCTTC	CASSLRPSGGFDNEQFF	TRBD1	-	TRBV5-1	TRBJ2-1	17
TGTGCCAGCAGCTGGGGGACTAGTAGGAGTGAGCAGTTCTTC	CASSWGTSRSEQFF	-	-	TRBV12-1	TRBJ2-1	14
TGTGCCACCACTCGCGGGAACACCGGGGAGCTGTTTTTT	CATTRGNTGELFF	-	-	TRBV15	TRBJ2-2	13
TGCGCCAGCAGCTTAGGACGGGAAAATTCACCCCTCCACTTT	CASSLGRENSPLHF	-	-	TRBV5-1	TRBJ1-6	14
TGTGCTAGTGGTTTTCACCCCCGGTTCACGACAGACTATAATTCACCCCTCCACTTT	CASGFHPRFTTDYNSPLHF	-	-	TRBV12-5	TRBJ1-6	19
TGTGCCAGCAGTCTGCTCGGGTCTGGCTACACCTTC	CASSLLGSGYTF	-	-	TRBV6-5	TRBJ1-2	12
TGTGCCAGCAGCGTGGGTACTAGCGGGAGGCTTCACTACGAGCAGTACTTC	CASSVGTSGRLHYEQYF	TRBD2	-	TRBV9	TRBJ2-7	17
TGTGCCAGCAGCGGGACAGGGGGCGCACTACAGTACTTC	CASSGTGGALQYF	TRBD1	-	TRBV5-6	TRBJ2-7	13
TGTGCCAGCAGTTACGGGGGGGGCACAGATACGCAGTATTTT	CASSYGGGTDTQYF	TRBD2	-	TRBV6-5	TRBJ2-3	14
TGTGCCACCCGGCGGGGCTGGGCTAGCACAGATACGCAGTATTTT	CATRRGWASTDTQYF	-	-	TRBV2	TRBJ2-3	15
TGTGCCAGCAGTTTTCGGGACTTTGGGACCCAGTACTTC	CASSFRDFGTQYF	-	-	TRBV27	TRBJ2-5	13
TGTGCCAGCAGTTTAGCGGAAAGGGGGCAGTACTTC	CASSLAERGQYF	-	-	TRBV6-5	TRBJ2-7	12
TGTGCCAGCAGCCCCGGACAGGCCTACAATGAGCAGTTCTTC	CASSPGQAYNEQFF	TRBD1	-	TRBV7-6	TRBJ2-1	14
TGTGCCAGCAGTGAGCAACGGGTAATCAATCAGCCCCAGCATTTT	CASSEQRVINQPQHF	-	-	TRBV6-1	TRBJ1-5	15
TGTGCCAGCAGTCCCGCGGGGGGTAGCTCCTACAATGAGCAGTTCTTC	CASSPAGGSSYNEQFF	TRBD2	once	TRBV27	TRBJ2-1	16
TGTGCCAGCAGCTTACAGGGGGGCAATGAGCAGTTCTTC	CASSLQGGNEQFF	-	-	TRBV7-3	TRBJ2-1	13
TGTGCCAGCAGTATAAGCGGGAGGGGAAATGAGCAGTTCTTC	CASSISGRGNEQFF	TRBD2	once	TRBV27	TRBJ2-1	14
TGCGCCAGCAGCTTGGTGGCAGGGCCCCAGGACTATGGCTACACCTTC	CASSLVAGPQDYGYTF	-	-	TRBV5-1	TRBJ1-2	16
TGTGCCAGCAGTGTGACAGGGAAGAATCAGCCCCAGCATTTT	CASSVTGKNQPQHF	TRBD1	-	TRBV28	TRBJ1-5	14
TGTGCCAGCCCAGAGGGGAGGCAGCAGTTCTTC	CASPEGRQQFF	-	-	TRBV6-7	TRBJ2-1	11
TGCGCCAGCAATCACCCTAGGGGCGAGCAGTACTTC	CASNHPRGEQYF	-	-	TRBV5-1	TRBJ2-7	12
TGTGCCAGCAGCCCGTGGGGCGGGGGGCCTTTGGGAGAGCAGTACTTC	CASSPWGGGPLGEQYF	TRBD2	-	TRBV7-9	TRBJ2-7	16
TGTGCCAGCAGCTCGACTAGCGGGAGGGCCTACGAGCAGTACTTC	CASSSTSGRAYEQYF	TRBD2	once	TRBV7-8	TRBJ2-7	15
TGCAGCGTCTCCGGGACAGGGGACTACGAGCAGTACTTC	CSVSGTGDYEQYF	TRBD1	-	TRBV29-1	TRBJ2-7	13
TGTGCCAGCAGCCCTACCCTAAAATTAAATGAGCAGTTCTTC	CASSPTLKLNEQFF	-	once	TRBV7-9	TRBJ2-1	14
TGCGCCAGCAGCCAACCGGGACAGGGGGCGGATGAAAAACTGTTTTTT	CASSQPGQGADEKLFF	TRBD1	once	TRBV4-1	TRBJ1-4	16
TGTGCCACCAGCAGTCCAAATCCACCGGGAAGTCCCCATCTAGCGGGGGCCACAGATACGCAGTATTTT	CATSSPNPPGSPHLAGATDTQYF	TRBD2	-	TRBV15	TRBJ2-3	23
TGTGCCAGTAGGACCCTACAGATGAACACTGAAGCTTTCTTT	CASRTLQMNTEAFF	-	-	TRBV19	TRBJ1-1	14
TGTGCCAGCAGTTTATCTGGACTGAGAAATTCACCCCTCCACTTT	CASSLSGLRNSPLHF	-	few	TRBV28	TRBJ1-6	15
TGTGCCAGTAGTGCGAGAAGCGGTCGCAATCAGCCCCAGCATTTT	CASSARSGRNQPQHF	-	-	TRBV19	TRBJ1-5	15
TGCGCCAGCAGCCGGAACAGGGACTCTGGAAACACCATATATTTT	CASSRNRDSGNTIYF	-	-	TRBV4-1	TRBJ1-3	15
TGCGCCAGCAGCTTGGGACAGAGCTATGGCTACACCTTC	CASSLGQSYGYTF	-	-	TRBV5-1	TRBJ1-2	13
TGCGCCAGCAGCCACACACGGGGTGGCTACACCTTC	CASSHTRGGYTF	-	-	TRBV4-1	TRBJ1-2	12
TGCGCCAGCAGCCCCGCATGGAGGGGCCTCAATTCACCCCTCCACTTT	CASSPAWRGLNSPLHF	-	few	TRBV4-1	TRBJ1-6	16
TGTGCCAGCAGCTTAGGGGCTGGGTTAAATCAGCCCCAGCATTTT	CASSLGAGLNQPQHF	-	-	TRBV7-2	TRBJ1-5	15
TGTGCCAGCAGTCTAGACAGGGTGAGGACCTATGGCTACACCTTC	CASSLDRVRTYGYTF	TRBD1	-	TRBV2	TRBJ1-2	15
TGTGCCAGTAGTACCCCCCCTAGCGGGGGGCCGTATAACACAGATACGCAGTATTTT	CASSTPPSGGPYNTDTQYF	TRBD2	-	TRBV19	TRBJ2-3	19
TGTGCCAGCAGTCCAACAGGGGCGACTAACTATGGCTACACCTTC	CASSPTGATNYGYTF	TRBD1	-	TRBV6-5	TRBJ1-2	15
TGTGCCAGCAGCTGGGGTGGTTGGAGGGCCTACAATGAGCAGTTCTTC	CASSWGGWRAYNEQFF	-	once	TRBV5-6	TRBJ2-1	16
TGTGCCAGCAGTGCCTCCAGAAACACTGAAGCTTTCTTT	CASSASRNTEAFF	-	-	TRBV2	TRBJ1-1	13
TGTGCCAGTACCGCGGGGTACACAGATACGCAGTATTTT	CASTAGYTDTQYF	-	-	TRBV19	TRBJ2-3	13
TGTGCCAGCTCACCAGACAGGGCGAGCACTGAAGCTTTCTTT	CASSPDRASTEAFF	TRBD1	few	TRBV18	TRBJ1-1	14
TGTGCCAGTAGACGTCAGGGGGGTGAAAAACTGTTTTTT	CASRRQGGEKLFF	TRBD1	-	TRBV19	TRBJ1-4	13
TGTGCCAGCAGTAAAGAGGGACAGGGGAACACTGAAGCTTTCTTT	CASSKEGQGNTEAFF	TRBD1	few	TRBV6-6	TRBJ1-1	15
TGTGCCAGCTCACAGAATCTAGCGGGAGCAGTCTACGAGCAGTACTTC	CASSQNLAGAVYEQYF	TRBD2	-	TRBV18	TRBJ2-7	16
TGTGCCATCAGTGAGTCAAGGGACAGCACTGAAGCTTTCTTT	CAISESRDSTEAFF	TRBD1	-	TRBV10-3	TRBJ1-1	14
TGCAGCGGACAAGTGTGGGGGGGGAACACTGAAGCTTTCTTT	CSGQVWGGNTEAFF	-	-	TRBV29-1	TRBJ1-1	14
TGTGCCAGCAGTCCAGGGATGGCGAACACTGAAGCTTTCTTT	CASSPGMANTEAFF	-	-	TRBV27	TRBJ1-1	14
TGTGCCAGCAGTGACACTAGCGGGAGTTCCCAGTTCTTC	CASSDTSGSSQFF	TRBD2	-	TRBV6-4	TRBJ2-1	13
TGTGCCAGCAGTTCCCTTGGGGAGACCGGGGAGCTGTTTTTT	CASSSLGETGELFF	-	-	TRBV27	TRBJ2-2	14
TGTGCCAGCAGTACTATACTGGGTACTGAAGCTTTCTTT	CASSTILGTEAFF	-	-	TRBV28	TRBJ1-1	13